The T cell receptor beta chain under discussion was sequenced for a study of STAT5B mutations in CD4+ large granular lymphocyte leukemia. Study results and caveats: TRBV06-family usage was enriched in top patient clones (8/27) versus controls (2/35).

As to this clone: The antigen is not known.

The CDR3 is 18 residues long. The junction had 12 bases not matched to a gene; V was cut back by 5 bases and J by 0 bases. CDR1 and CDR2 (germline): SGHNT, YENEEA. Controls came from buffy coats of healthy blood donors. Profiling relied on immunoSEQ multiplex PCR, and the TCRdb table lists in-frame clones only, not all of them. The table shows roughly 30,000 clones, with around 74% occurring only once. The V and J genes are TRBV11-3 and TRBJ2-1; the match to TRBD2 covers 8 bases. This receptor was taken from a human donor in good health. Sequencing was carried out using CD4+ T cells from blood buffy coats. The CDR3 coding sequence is TGTGCCAGCAGCGAGGGTTCTAGCGGGTTCTACTCCTACAATGAGCAGTTCTTC. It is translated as CASSEGSSGFYSYNEQFF.